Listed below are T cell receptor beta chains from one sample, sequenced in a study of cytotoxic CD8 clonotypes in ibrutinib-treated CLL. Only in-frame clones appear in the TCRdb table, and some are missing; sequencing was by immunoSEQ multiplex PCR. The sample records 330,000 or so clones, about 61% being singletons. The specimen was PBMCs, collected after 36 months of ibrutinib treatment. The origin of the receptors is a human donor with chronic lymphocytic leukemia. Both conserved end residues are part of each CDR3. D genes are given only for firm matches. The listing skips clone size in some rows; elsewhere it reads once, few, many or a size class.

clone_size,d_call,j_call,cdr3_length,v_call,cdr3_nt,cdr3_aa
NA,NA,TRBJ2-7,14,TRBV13,TGTGCCAGCAGCTTTCGGACAGAAGGCTACGAGCAGTACTTC,CASSFRTEGYEQYF
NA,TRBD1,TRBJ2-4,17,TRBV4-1,TGCGCCAGCAGCCGCCCCGGGACAGAACGAGCCAAAAACATTCAGTACTTC,CASSRPGTERAKNIQYF
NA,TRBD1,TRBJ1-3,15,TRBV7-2,TGTGCCAGCAGCCCACCGGGACAGGGGGGAAACACCATATATTTT,CASSPPGQGGNTIYF
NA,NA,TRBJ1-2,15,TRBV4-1,TGCGCCAGCAGCCAAGACCTGACAAATAACTATGGCTACACCTTC,CASSQDLTNNYGYTF
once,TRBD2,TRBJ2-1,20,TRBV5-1,TGCGCCAGCAGTTCGCGTGTCGGCCTAGCGGGGGGCCCTCCCAAGGGTGAGCAGTTCTTC,CASSSRVGLAGGPPKGEQFF
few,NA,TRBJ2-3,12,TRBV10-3,TGTGCCATCAGTGAGAGCAAAAATACGCAGTATTTT,CAISESKNTQYF
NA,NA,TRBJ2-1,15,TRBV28,TGTGCCAGCAGTTTCTGGGACGGGACAACCATCGAGCAGTTCTTC,CASSFWDGTTIEQFF
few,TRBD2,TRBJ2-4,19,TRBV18,TGTGCCAGCTCATCGCGCTGGACTAGCGGGAGGGAGAAACAAAACATTCAGTACTTC,CASSSRWTSGREKQNIQYF
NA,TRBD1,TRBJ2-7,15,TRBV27,TGTGCCAGCAGTGCCGTATACCTGGACAGGAACGAGCAGTACTTC,CASSAVYLDRNEQYF
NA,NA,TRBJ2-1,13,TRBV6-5,TGTGCCAGCAGGCACGGAGGGGGCAATGAGCAGTTCTTC,CASRHGGGNEQFF
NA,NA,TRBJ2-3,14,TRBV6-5,TGTGCCAGCAGCGGGGCGACCAGCACAGATACGCAGTATTTT,CASSGATSTDTQYF
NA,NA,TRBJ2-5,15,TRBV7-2,TGTGCCAGCAGCTTGGGAGGGTCTAGGGGGGAGACCCAGTACTTC,CASSLGGSRGETQYF
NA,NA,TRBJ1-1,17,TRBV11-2,TGTGCCAGCAGCTTAGCCTCCCTGGGGGTTTTCCTCACTGAAGCTTTCTTT,CASSLASLGVFLTEAFF
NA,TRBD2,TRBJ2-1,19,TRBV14,TGTGCCAGCAGCCTCTTCTCCGGGACTAGCGGGATCTCCTACAATGAGCAGTTCTTC,CASSLFSGTSGISYNEQFF
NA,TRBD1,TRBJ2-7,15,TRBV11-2,TGTGCCAGCAGCTCGCCGGGACAGGGGGCCTACGAGCAGTACTTC,CASSSPGQGAYEQYF
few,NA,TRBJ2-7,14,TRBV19,TGTGCCAGTAGTATGGGGGGGCCGGCCTACGAGCAGTACTTC,CASSMGGPAYEQYF
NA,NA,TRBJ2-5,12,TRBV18,TGTGCCAGCTCATCCGCCAGTGAGACCCAGTACTTC,CASSSASETQYF
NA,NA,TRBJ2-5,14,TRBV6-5,TGTGCCAGCAGCTTGACGGACAGCCAAGAGACCCAGTACTTC,CASSLTDSQETQYF
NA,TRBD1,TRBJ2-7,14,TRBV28,TGTGCCAGCAGGGGACAGGGCCAACCCTACGAGCAGTACTTC,CASRGQGQPYEQYF
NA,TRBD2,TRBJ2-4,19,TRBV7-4,TGTGCCAGCAGCTTCGGACCTAGCGGGAGGGCCCTAGCCAAAAACATTCAGTACTTC,CASSFGPSGRALAKNIQYF
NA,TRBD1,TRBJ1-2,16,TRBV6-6,TGTGCCAGCAGTTACCCGGGACAGGCACTTTCCTATGGCTACACCTTC,CASSYPGQALSYGYTF
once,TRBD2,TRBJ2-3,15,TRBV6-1,TGTGCCAGCAGTGTGTGGCTAGCGGGAGGATATACGCAGTATTTT,CASSVWLAGGYTQYF
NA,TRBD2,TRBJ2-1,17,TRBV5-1,TGCGCCAGCAGCCCTGGACTAGCGGGGGGTTCTTACAATGAGCAGTTCTTC,CASSPGLAGGSYNEQFF
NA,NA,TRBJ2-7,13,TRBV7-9,TGTGCCAGCAGCTTACGGGGCTCCTACGAGCAGTACTTC,CASSLRGSYEQYF
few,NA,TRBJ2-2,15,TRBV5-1,TGCGCCAGCAGCTTCGACGAGATCGGGGCCGGGGAGCTGTTTTTT,CASSFDEIGAGELFF